This T cell receptor (beta chain) was sequenced for a study of human T cells and chemical hapten exposure. TCRdb re-derived calls from the RACE reads in MiXCR, one entry per CDR3 protein. The sample holds 80,000 to 100,000 distinct CDR3 sequences; 25% to 35% are singletons and the top ten take approximately 10%. Time point noted: patch test 3, about 24 weeks after DPC sensitization. Treatment meaning: therapeutic diphenylcyclopropenone sensitization with weekly scalp DPC. The sequence came from a man in his forties with alopecia areata. Some clones in this sample may be carry-over from other donors' samples. This specimen consisted of whole blood, obtained in connection with sensitization to the hapten diphenylcyclopropenone (DPC).

Here the CDR3 reads CASSFLLANNEQFF. The DNA of the CDR3 is TGTGCCAGCAGCTTTTTACTAGCCAACAATGAGCAGTTCTTC. The rearrangement uses TRBV7-2 and TRBJ2-1; D might be TRBD2 (6 bases). The CDR3 totals 14 residues. With 3 bases removed from V and 5 bases from J, the gap between germline ends came to 11 bases. Germline-derived CDR1 and CDR2 are SGHTA and FQGNSA.